This T cell receptor beta chain was recovered during a study of blood T cell repertoires in COVID-19. Study summary: Samples came from the United States, Italy and Spain, spanning acute and convalescent COVID-19. PBMCs, B-cell-depleted T cells, or T cells provided the cDNA or gDNA that made up the material.

As handled by the study authors: The assay estimated nucleated cells by amplifying reference gene primers. This table comes from immunoSEQ multiplex PCR, and its TCRdb copy is limited to in-frame clones, with some not included. V, J and clone size are those of that table, while D and trimming were read from the DNA. Among fewer than 35,000 clones listed, approximately 90% were seen once. The V and J ends lost 8 bases and 10 bases, in that order; junction bases with no gene match: 2. Looked up from germline, CDR1 is MNHEY and CDR2 is SVGAGI. This CDR3 spans 11 amino acids. This receptor was taken from a man in his 60s with acute or convalescent COVID-19. The chain links TRBV6-5 to TRBJ2-1, with TRBD2 identical over 10 bases. Sequencing was performed on peripheral blood. The CDR3 region is CASASGREQFF. CDR3 DNA: TGTGCCAGCGCTAGCGGGAGAGAGCAGTTCTTC.